This T cell receptor (beta chain) came from a study of cytomegalovirus exposure and HLA in healthy donors. Trimming cost V 4 bases and J 2 bases, with 12 bases left between them. Looked up from germline, CDR1 is SGDLS and CDR2 is YYNGEE. The CDR3 is 14 amino acids. For this clone: What it binds is not known.

Sequencing used immunoSEQ multiplex PCR; TCRdb keeps in-frame clones, though not all of them. The data contain more than 120,000 clones, roughly 90% of them singletons. Study-level results: Researchers catalogued 160 or so TCR beta chains as cytomegalovirus-associated.

The sequenced sample was PBMCs. The receptor was derived from a man aged 18 to 30 in good health and CMV-seropositive. V usage is TRBV9 and J usage is TRBJ2-5, with D perhaps TRBD1 (5 bases). The CDR3 sequence: CASSSNRFQETQYF. In DNA, the CDR3 is TGTGCCAGCAGCTCGAACAGGTTTCAAGAGACCCAGTACTTC.